These T cell receptor beta chains were read from a single sample in a study of cytomegalovirus exposure and HLA in healthy donors. Measured with immunoSEQ multiplex PCR; TCRdb has only the in-frame clones, and not every one. The table records about 94,000 clones, approximately 76% of them present only once. Sequences were obtained from PBMCs. The receptors stem from a man aged 35 to 55 in good health and CMV-seropositive. Both conserved end residues are part of each CDR3. The order of the fields is J gene, D gene, V gene, clone size, CDR3 protein, CDR3 DNA. D genes are given only for firm matches. Not all rows give a size; the values are once, few, many and, for expanded clones, a class.

>TRBJ2-7|.|TRBV7-2|few
CASSFRLAYEQYF
TGTGCCAGCAGCTTTAGACTAGCCTACGAGCAGTACTTC
>TRBJ2-1|.|TRBV6-6|.
CATLTSSVGFGNEQFF
TGTGCCACCCTTACTAGCTCAGTCGGTTTCGGCAATGAGCAGTTCTTC
>TRBJ2-5|.|TRBV27|.
CASSLMAGVQETQYF
TGTGCCAGCAGTTTAATGGCAGGGGTCCAAGAGACCCAGTACTTC
>TRBJ2-1|.|TRBV6-6|few
CASSYRDRLNNEQFF
TGTGCCAGCAGTTACCGCGACAGGCTGAACAATGAGCAGTTCTTC
>TRBJ2-3|TRBD2|TRBV13|.
CASSPRMAGRGSTDTQYF
TGTGCCAGCAGCCCCAGGATGGCGGGGCGGGGGAGCACAGATACGCAGTATTTT
>TRBJ2-5|TRBD2|TRBV28|.
CASRTSGKETQYF
TGTGCCAGCAGGACTAGCGGAAAAGAGACCCAGTACTTC
>TRBJ2-2|.|TRBV5-1|.
CASSLKTGSANTGELFF
TGCGCCAGCAGCTTAAAAACAGGTTCTGCGAACACCGGGGAGCTGTTTTTT
>TRBJ2-7|.|TRBV29-1|.
CSVEDPGHFYEQYF
TGCAGCGTTGAAGATCCAGGGCACTTCTACGAGCAGTACTTC
>TRBJ2-3|TRBD1|TRBV7-3|.
CASSLPGQGSDTQYF
TGTGCCAGCAGCCTCCCAGGACAGGGTTCAGATACGCAGTATTTT
>TRBJ1-3|TRBD1|TRBV7-2|.
CASSYDRDSGNTIYF
TGTGCCAGCAGCTATGACAGGGACTCTGGAAACACCATATATTTT
>TRBJ2-7|TRBD1|TRBV23-1|.
CASSQSGRDRGCPWDEQYF
TGCGCCAGCAGTCAATCAGGCCGGGACAGGGGCTGCCCATGGGACGAGCAGTACTTC
>TRBJ1-3|.|TRBV11-2|.
CASSLDPATGNTIYF
TGTGCCAGCAGCTTAGATCCGGCTACGGGGAACACCATATATTTT
>TRBJ2-1|TRBD2|TRBV11-2|few
CASSPTSSTSGNEQFF
TGTGCCAGCAGCCCAACTTCGAGCACTAGCGGCAATGAGCAGTTCTTC
>TRBJ1-3|.|TRBV9|.
CASSVVSGGAGNTIYF
TGTGCCAGCAGCGTAGTCTCTGGGGGCGCGGGAAACACCATATATTTT
>TRBJ2-2|.|TRBV18|.
CASSPPEGANTGELFF
TGTGCCAGCTCACCACCGGAGGGAGCGAACACCGGGGAGCTGTTTTTT
>TRBJ2-1|TRBD2|TRBV4-2|once
CASSQLLAGRYNEQFF
TGTGCCAGCAGCCAATTACTAGCGGGTCGATACAATGAGCAGTTCTTC
>TRBJ2-7|.|TRBV15|.
CATPRGGSKSLRPGYYEQYF
TGTGCCACCCCCAGGGGCGGGAGTAAAAGTTTGCGTCCGGGTTACTACGAGCAGTACTTC
>TRBJ1-5|.|TRBV5-1|.
CASSLTGHSNQPQHF
TGCGCCAGCAGCTTGACTGGTCATAGCAATCAGCCCCAGCATTTT
>TRBJ2-1|TRBD2|TRBV7-9|.
CASSRGLAGGWDEQFF
TGTGCCAGCAGCCGTGGACTAGCGGGAGGGTGGGATGAGCAGTTCTTC
>TRBJ2-1|TRBD2|TRBV28|.
CASRLTSGMSDNEQFF
TGTGCCAGCAGACTTACTAGCGGGATGTCGGACAATGAGCAGTTCTTC
>TRBJ2-7|.|TRBV2|.
CASSLGQGSYEQYF
TGTGCCAGCAGTTTAGGGCAGGGATCCTACGAGCAGTACTTC
>TRBJ1-2|TRBD1|TRBV9|.
CASSYRQGADYGYTF
TGTGCCAGCAGCTACCGACAGGGGGCCGACTATGGCTACACCTTC
>TRBJ2-1|.|TRBV4-3|.
CASSHSHNRGTTSYNNEQFF
TGCGCCAGCAGCCACAGTCACAACAGGGGGACTACGTCCTATAACAATGAGCAGTTCTTC
>TRBJ1-3|.|TRBV6-5|.
CASSSAGNTIYF
TGTGCCAGCAGTTCGGCTGGAAACACCATATATTTT
>TRBJ1-1|TRBD1|TRBV6-6|.
CASSGRQGNTEAFF
TGTGCCAGCAGTGGACGACAGGGTAACACTGAAGCTTTCTTT
>TRBJ2-6|.|TRBV21-1|.
CASSGHRVSGANVLTF
TGTGCCAGCAGCGGACACAGGGTCTCTGGGGCCAACGTCCTGACTTTC
>TRBJ1-2|.|TRBV7-9|.
CASSLIGEQGHYGYTF
TGTGCCAGCAGCTTAATCGGGGAACAGGGCCACTATGGCTACACCTTC
>TRBJ2-7|TRBD2|TRBV18|.
CASSPLAGEAEQYF
TGTGCCAGCTCACCACTAGCGGGGGAGGCTGAGCAGTACTTC
>TRBJ2-7|.|TRBV28|few
CASSIRDPPYEQYF
TGTGCCAGCAGTATCAGGGATCCTCCCTACGAGCAGTACTTC
>TRBJ2-1|TRBD2|TRBV28|few
CASSRTSVNPSYNEQFF
TGTGCCAGCAGTCGGACTAGCGTAAACCCCTCCTACAATGAGCAGTTCTTC
>TRBJ1-2|TRBD1|TRBV5-4|.
CASSLPGQGGYGYTF
TGTGCCAGCAGCTTGCCGGGACAGGGCGGCTATGGCTACACCTTC
>TRBJ2-1|TRBD1|TRBV25-1|.
CASSESYRGRDWVEQFF
TGTGCCAGCAGTGAATCATACAGGGGGCGTGATTGGGTTGAGCAGTTCTTC
>TRBJ2-1|.|TRBV27|.
CASSDIGLEQFF
TGTGCCAGCAGTGATATCGGTCTTGAGCAGTTCTTC
>TRBJ2-1|.|TRBV11-1|few
CASSLEGFGNEQFF
TGTGCCAGCAGCTTAGAGGGGTTTGGGAATGAGCAGTTCTTC
>TRBJ2-7|TRBD2|TRBV2|.
CASSPGLAGVSPSYEQYF
TGTGCCAGCAGTCCGGGACTAGCGGGAGTCTCCCCATCCTACGAGCAGTACTTC
>TRBJ1-1|TRBD1|TRBV10-3|.
CASSVLGDRGFGTEAFF
TGTGCCAGCAGCGTTCTCGGGGACAGGGGGTTTGGCACTGAAGCTTTCTTT
>TRBJ2-7|TRBD2|TRBV6-1|.
CASRETRASGFLKEQYF
TGTGCCAGCAGAGAAACGAGGGCTAGCGGATTTCTTAAGGAGCAGTACTTC
>TRBJ1-2|TRBD1|TRBV5-5|.
CASSLDRGRFGYTF
TGTGCCAGCAGCTTGGACAGGGGGCGGTTTGGCTACACCTTC
>TRBJ1-6|TRBD1|TRBV9|few
CASSFRDRGNSPLHF
TGTGCCAGCAGCTTCCGGGACAGGGGGAATTCACCCCTCCACTTT
>TRBJ2-7|.|TRBV21-1|.
CASSLTSGLYEQYF
TGTGCCAGCAGCCTCACTAGCGGATTATACGAGCAGTACTTC
>TRBJ2-5|.|TRBV10-1|few
CASSDSGVGETQYF
TGCGCCAGCAGTGATTCAGGGGTAGGAGAGACCCAGTACTTC
>TRBJ1-3|.|TRBV18|.
CASSPRVGENTIYF
TGTGCCAGCTCACCACGAGTAGGGGAAAACACCATATATTTT
>TRBJ2-1|.|TRBV7-9|.
CASSFLAGGNNEQFF
TGTGCCAGCAGCTTCCTAGCTGGGGGGAACAATGAGCAGTTCTTC
>TRBJ2-7|.|TRBV21-1|once
CASSKVAQGYEQYF
TGTGCCAGCAGCAAAGTTGCCCAGGGGTACGAGCAGTACTTC
>TRBJ2-1|.|TRBV5-4|.
CASSLAPIGLHNEQFF
TGTGCCAGCAGCTTGGCACCAATTGGCCTTCACAATGAGCAGTTCTTC
>TRBJ2-2|.|TRBV25-1|.
CASAQGGELFF
TGTGCCAGCGCTCAGGGAGGGGAGCTGTTTTTT
>TRBJ2-2|.|TRBV5-6|.
CASTSRGSNTGELFF
TGTGCCAGCACTTCCCGGGGGTCGAACACCGGGGAGCTGTTTTTT
>TRBJ2-2|.|TRBV19|.
CASSIERLNTGELFF
TGTGCCAGTAGTATTGAGCGGCTGAACACCGGGGAGCTGTTTTTT
>TRBJ2-3|.|TRBV28|.
CASSLSKGGVMYTQYF
TGTGCCAGCAGTTTATCAAAAGGGGGGGTTATGTATACGCAGTATTTT
>TRBJ1-2|TRBD1|TRBV5-1|.
CASSLETGAGYTF
TGCGCCAGCAGCTTGGAGACAGGGGCTGGCTACACCTTC
>TRBJ2-1|.|TRBV15|.
CATSPLPGRGSWNEQFF
TGTGCCACCAGCCCCCTCCCCGGAAGGGGTAGTTGGAATGAGCAGTTCTTC
>TRBJ2-3|TRBD2|TRBV10-2|.
CASSERRGGADTQYF
TGCGCCAGCAGTGAGCGCCGGGGGGGTGCAGATACGCAGTATTTT
>TRBJ2-7|.|TRBV6-1|.
CASSETRDEQYF
TGTGCCAGCAGTGAAACGAGGGACGAGCAGTACTTC
>TRBJ2-5|TRBD2|TRBV29-1|.
CSVERGRAETQYF
TGCAGCGTTGAGCGGGGGAGGGCAGAGACCCAGTACTTC
>TRBJ2-7|TRBD1|TRBV28|.
CASRTGAEQYF
TGTGCCAGCAGGACAGGGGCCGAGCAGTACTTC